Shown below are 26 T cell receptor beta chains from a single sample sequenced in a study of CD8+ T cells in alopecia areata. RNA extraction was followed by reverse transcription into cDNA, which acted as the sequencing template. TCRdb's copy holds only in-frame clones and misses some; the assay was immunoSEQ multiplex PCR. The repertoire includes fewer than 250,000 clones, around 65% of them detected once, and 4.2% sits in the top ten. Stated treatment: oral pan-JAK inhibitor, 5-10 mg twice daily. The material was CD4+ T cells sorted from blood, obtained at week 4, from a patient treated with tofacitinib. These receptors all stem from a human donor with alopecia areata.

The chain combines TRBV9 with TRBJ2-5; the D gene could be TRBD1 or TRBD2 (5 bases each). The CDR3 runs to 13 residues. V lost 0 bases, J lost 5 bases, and 8 bases lay in between. CDR1 is SGDLS and CDR2 is YYNGEE in the germline V gene. The CDR3 DNA follows: TGTGCCAGCAGCGTAGGCAGGGAGGAGACCCAGTACTTC. It is translated as CASSVGREETQYF.

This clone has a handful of counts. This chain links TRBV5-1 with TRBJ1-1, with a possible D match to TRBD1 (5 bases). Germline CDR1 SGHRS, CDR2 YFSETQ. The CDR3 covers 15 residues. Trimming took 7 bases from V and 1 from J, leaving 17 bases between them. The CDR3 is CASERQPGGNTEAFF. CDR3 DNA: TGCGCCAGCGAAAGGCAGCCCGGGGGGAACACTGAAGCTTTCTTT.

V is TRBV25-1 and J is TRBJ1-1; TRBD1 matches 9 bases. Germline loops: CDR1 MGHDK, CDR2 SYGVNS. Trimming took 3 bases from V and 8 from J; bases not matched to a gene: 10. The CDR3 extends over 15 amino acids. The CDR3 coding sequence is TGTGCCAGCAGTGATCCGACAGGGGGGGAAGGGGAAGCTTTCTTT. It translates to CASSDPTGGEGEAFF. Looking up the rest from reference TRBV25-1 and TRBJ1-1 gives the full variable domain: EADIYQTPRYLVIGTGKKITLECSQTMGHDKMYWYQQDPGMELHLIHYSYGVNSTEKGDLSSESTVSRIRTEHFPLTLESARPSHTSQYLCASSDPTGGEGEAFFGQGTRLTVV.

In this sample, this clone turned up once. The chain recombines TRBV6-5 with TRBJ2-2, with unresolved D. Germline lookup yields CDR1 MNHEY and CDR2 SVGAGI. Trimming took 3 bases from V and 8 from J, leaving 13 bases between them. The CDR3 runs to 14 residues. The CDR3 loop is CASSYVRVRGELFF. CDR3 bases: TGTGCCAGCAGTTATGTCAGAGTCAGGGGGGAGCTGTTTTTT.

This chain links TRBV4-2 with TRBJ2-1, with 11 positions matching TRBD2. This CDR3 is 15 amino acids long. Looked up from germline, CDR1 is LGHNA and CDR2 is YNFKEQ. V was pared by 4 bases and J by 5 bases, with 4 bases of the junction left unmatched. CDR3 protein: CASSLLAGENNEQFF. In DNA, the CDR3 is TGTGCCAGCAGCCTACTAGCGGGGGAGAACAATGAGCAGTTCTTC.

This clone was detected only once. The J gene is TRBJ1-6, the V gene TRBV6-5; 10 bases match TRBD1. Germline CDR1 and CDR2: MNHEY and SVGAGI. The CDR3 covers 14 residues. V dropped 8 bases and J dropped 9; count of bases not matched to a gene: 7. The CDR3 nucleotides read TGTGCCAGCCACGGGGGGACAGGGGTTTCACCCCTCCACTTT. Translating gives CASHGGTGVSPLHF.

The chain combines TRBV30 with TRBJ2-2; D ambiguous. The V and J ends lost 3 bases and 7 bases respectively, with 6 bases between them. From germline, CDR1 is GTSNPN and CDR2 SVGIG (reference sequence). This CDR3 is built from 11 residues. CDR3 loop: CAWRWGGELFF. Here the CDR3 DNA reads TGTGCCTGGAGGTGGGGCGGGGAGCTGTTTTTT.

V and J are TRBV30 and TRBJ1-1; possibly TRBD1 for D (6 bases). Trimming took off 2 bases at V and 3 bases at J, with 10 bases between the two ends. The germline V gene encodes CDR1 GTSNPN and CDR2 SVGIG (reference sequence). The CDR3 is 13 residues long. CDR3 in amino acids: CAWSIGGDTEAFF. The CDR3 region has the DNA TGTGCCTGGAGTATAGGGGGTGACACTGAAGCTTTCTTT.

The chain joins TRBV18 to TRBJ2-2; D remains ambiguous. The CDR3 has 13 residues. V gave up 3 bases and J gave up 7 bases, with 9 bases separating them. Germline V CDR1 and CDR2: KGHSH, LQKENI. As DNA, the CDR3 is TGTGCCAGCTCACCGGGTGGCAGCGGGGAGCTGTTTTTT. As protein: CASSPGGSGELFF.

This chain joins TRBV4-1 and TRBJ2-3; 10 bases are a match to TRBD2. The trim removed 4 bases at V and 2 bases at J, leaving 3 bases unmatched. Germline V gives CDR1 MGHRA, CDR2 YSYEKL. The CDR3 extends over 15 amino acids. In DNA form, the CDR3 reads TGCGCCAGCAGCCCCGGACTAGCGGACACAGATACGCAGTATTTT. Its protein is CASSPGLADTDTQYF.

The chain recombines TRBV7-9 with TRBJ2-7; no reliable D call. The germline V gene encodes CDR1 SEHNR and CDR2 FQNEAQ (reference sequence). This CDR3 comprises 14 residues. Trimming removed 0 bases from V and 4 bases from J, with 10 bases in between. CDR3 DNA sequence: TGTGCCAGCAGCTTAGCCAACCCCCCTTACGAGCAGTACTTC. Amino acid sequence: CASSLANPPYEQYF.

The V gene is TRBV15, the J gene TRBJ2-1; TRBD2 aligns across 9 bases. The V segment lost 1 base and the J segment 8 bases; nucleotides outside the gene matches: 12. The germline V gene encodes CDR1 LNHNV and CDR2 YYDKDF (reference sequence). The CDR3 length is 17 residues. In DNA form, the CDR3 reads TGTGCCACCAGCAGAGGCAATTTAGCGGGGGCGGGAGATGAGCAGTTCTTC. Its protein is CATSRGNLAGAGDEQFF. The whole variable domain, remainder taken from reference TRBV15 and TRBJ2-1, is DAMVIQNPRYQVTQFGKPVTLSCSQTLNHNVMYWYQQKSSQAPKLLFHYYDKDFNNEADTPDNFQSRRPNTSFCFLDIRSPGLGDTAMYLCATSRGNLAGAGDEQFFGPGTRLTVL.

The chain recombines TRBV5-1 with TRBJ2-5; TRBD2 matches at 7 bases. J gave up 5 bases and V 0 bases, and 10 bases lay outside the gene matches. The CDR3 totals 16 residues. The germline V gene encodes CDR1 SGHRS and CDR2 YFSETQ. CDR3: CASSLVGWGGSETQYF. In nucleotides, the CDR3 is TGCGCCAGCAGCTTGGTCGGCTGGGGGGGAAGTGAGACCCAGTACTTC.

V gene TRBV29-1 combines with J gene TRBJ2-5; 9 nucleotides match TRBD2. V shed 4 bases and J 5 bases; nucleotides not matched to a gene: 5. Germline loops: CDR1 SQVTM, CDR2 ANQGSEA. The CDR3 runs 13 residues. CDR3 amino acids: CSVAGLAPETQYF. As DNA, the CDR3 is TGCAGCGTTGCGGGACTAGCCCCCGAGACCCAGTACTTC.

A word on this clone: The conserved final phenylalanine or tryptophan is absent from the CDR3, which likely points to a read error. The limits of the CDR3 on the DNA are not certain, so only TCRdb's listed CDR3 is given. The chain links TRBV19 to TRBJ1-1. Germline CDR1 and CDR2: LNHDA and SQIVND (reference sequence). The CDR3 region is 13 residues in length, termini included. The CDR3 loop is CATRGFFEGPPFI.

Only one count was recorded for this clone. The chain links TRBV30 to TRBJ1-1, with D hard to call. Looked up from germline, CDR1 is GTSNPN and CDR2 is SVGIG (reference sequence). CDR3 length: 14 residues. Trimming took off 2 bases at V and 11 bases at J, with 21 bases between the two ends. CDR3 nucleotides: TGTGCCTGGAGTCTGGGGATTGGCCCGACGGGGGCTTTCTTT. Its translation: CAWSLGIGPTGAFF.

The V call is TRBV6-6, the J call TRBJ1-5, with 7 nucleotides matching TRBD1. CDR3 length: 16 amino acids. Per the germline V gene, CDR1 is MNHNY and CDR2 is SVGAGI (reference sequence). V was clipped by 5 bases and J by 2 bases; unmatched bases: 9. As DNA, the CDR3 is TGTGCCAGCAGTATCTACAGGGGAGTTGGCAATCAGCCCCAGCATTTT. It is translated as CASSIYRGVGNQPQHF.

The chain combines TRBV27 with TRBJ1-1; D is ambiguous. CDR1 and CDR2 (germline): MNHEY, SMNVEV (reference sequence). CDR3 length: 14 amino acids. The germline V and J ends were trimmed by 0 bases and 6 bases, with 11 bases remaining between them. CDR3 nucleotides: TGTGCCAGCAGTTTATCCCTAAGGACGGCTGAAGCTTTCTTT. Amino acids: CASSLSLRTAEAFF.

This chain links TRBV30 with TRBJ1-4; D unclear. The CDR3 runs 13 residues. The V end was cut by 2 bases, the J end by 4 bases, with 8 bases between. Per germline, CDR1 GTSNPN and CDR2 SVGIG (reference sequence). The CDR3 coding sequence is TGTGCCTGGAGTTCTAAGATTAATGAAAAACTGTTTTTT. Its protein is CAWSSKINEKLFF.

The chain's CDR3 is CASSRSRSGEKLFF. CDR3 DNA: TGTGCCAGCAGCCGGAGCCGGAGCGGTGAAAAACTGTTTTTT. The rearrangement links TRBV7-2 to TRBJ1-4; D is undetermined. The CDR3 has 14 residues. Germline V gene sequence: CDR1 SGHTA, CDR2 FQGNSA. Trimming shortened V by 5 bases and J by 7 bases, and 14 bases separated the two germline ends.

This chain connects TRBV5-1 to TRBJ1-3; 7 bases agree with TRBD1. After removal of 4 bases from V and 0 bases from J, the junction contained 7 bases not matched to a gene. Germline lookup yields CDR1 SGHRS and CDR2 YFSETQ. This CDR3 region has 16 residues. This CDR3 is CASSPGQTNSGNTIYF. For the CDR3, the DNA is TGCGCCAGCAGCCCGGGACAGACAAACTCTGGAAACACCATATATTTT.

In its sample, this clone was seen once. The rearrangement links TRBV7-9 to TRBJ1-2; 8 bases agree with TRBD1. This CDR3 contains 14 residues. The trim removed 2 bases at V and 7 bases at J, leaving 6 bases unmatched. CDR1 and CDR2 (germline): SEHNR, FQNEAQ (reference sequence). CDR3 bases: TGTGCCAGCAGCTTACCAGGGGGCGAGAGTGGCTACACCTTC. It is translated as CASSLPGGESGYTF.

The chain links TRBV25-1 to TRBJ2-7; D is perhaps TRBD2 (6 bases). The length of the CDR3 is 11 residues. Germline V gives CDR1 MGHDK, CDR2 SYGVNS. V was clipped by 7 bases and J by 6 bases, with 10 bases between them. In DNA, the CDR3 is TGTGCCAGCAAACCCGGGGGCGAGCAGTACTTC. It yields the protein CASKPGGEQYF.

V is TRBV2 and J is TRBJ2-3, with a tentative D call TRBD1 (5 bases). Germline V gene data show CDR1 as SNHLY and CDR2 as FYNNEI. The CDR3 extends over 14 amino acids. The V end was cut by 9 bases, the J end by 2 bases, with 15 bases between. Here the CDR3 DNA reads TGTGCCAGTCAACTCCGTGGGGCCACAGATACGCAGTATTTT. This sequence encodes CASQLRGATDTQYF.

The rearrangement uses TRBV6-6 and TRBJ2-5; the D gene is possibly TRBD1 (6 bases). Trimming removed 5 bases from V and 1 base from J, with 11 bases in between. Germline V gene sequence: CDR1 MNHNY, CDR2 SVGAGI (reference sequence). The CDR3 spans 14 residues. CDR3 in DNA: TGTGCCAGCAGTCGGACAGCTTCCCAAGAGACCCAGTACTTC. It is translated as CASSRTASQETQYF.

This clone was seen a single time. The chain has TRBV30 and TRBJ1-5, with D possibly matching TRBD1 (5 bases). Germline V gene data show CDR1 as GTSNPN and CDR2 as SVGIG (reference sequence). Trimming cost V 1 base and J 3 bases, with 16 bases left between them. The CDR3 sequence is 16 residues long. The CDR3 nucleotides are TGTGCCTGGAGTGATCCAGGGAGCCCTTTCAATCAGCCCCAGCATTTT. Amino acid sequence: CAWSDPGSPFNQPQHF.